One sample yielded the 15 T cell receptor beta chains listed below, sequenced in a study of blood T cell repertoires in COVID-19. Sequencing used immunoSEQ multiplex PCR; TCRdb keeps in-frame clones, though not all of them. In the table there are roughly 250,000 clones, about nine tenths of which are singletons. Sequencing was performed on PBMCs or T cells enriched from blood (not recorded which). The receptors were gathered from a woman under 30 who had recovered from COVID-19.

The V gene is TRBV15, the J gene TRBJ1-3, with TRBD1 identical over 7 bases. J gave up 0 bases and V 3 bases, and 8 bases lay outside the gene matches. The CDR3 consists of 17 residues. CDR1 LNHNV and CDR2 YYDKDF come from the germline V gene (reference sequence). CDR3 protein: CATSSPGTADSGNTIYF. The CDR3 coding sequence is TGTGCCACCAGCAGCCCCGGGACAGCAGACTCTGGAAACACCATATATTTT. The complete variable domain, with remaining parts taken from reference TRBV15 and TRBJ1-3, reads DAMVIQNPRYQVTQFGKPVTLSCSQTLNHNVMYWYQQKSSQAPKLLFHYYDKDFNNEADTPDNFQSRRPNTSFCFLDIRSPGLGDTAMYLCATSSPGTADSGNTIYFGEGSWLTVV.

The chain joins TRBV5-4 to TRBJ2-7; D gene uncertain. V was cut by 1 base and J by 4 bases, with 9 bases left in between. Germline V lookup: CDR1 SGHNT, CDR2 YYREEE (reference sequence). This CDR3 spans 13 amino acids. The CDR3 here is CASSLPGGYEQYF. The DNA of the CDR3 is TGTGCCAGCAGCTTGCCGGGTGGGTACGAGCAGTACTTC.

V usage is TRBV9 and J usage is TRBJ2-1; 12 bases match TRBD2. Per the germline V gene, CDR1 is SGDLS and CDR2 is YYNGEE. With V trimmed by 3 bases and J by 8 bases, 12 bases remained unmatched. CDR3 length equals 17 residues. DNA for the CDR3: TGTGCCAGCAGCGCGACTAGCGGGAGAGGGCCTAGGGATGAGCAGTTCTTC. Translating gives CASSATSGRGPRDEQFF.

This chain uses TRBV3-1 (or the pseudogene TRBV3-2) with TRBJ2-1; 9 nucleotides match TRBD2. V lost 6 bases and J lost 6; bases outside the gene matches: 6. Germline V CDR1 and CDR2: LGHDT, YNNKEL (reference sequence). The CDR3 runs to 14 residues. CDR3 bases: TGTGCCAGCAGTGAGCCGGGACTAGCCAATGAGCAGTTCTTC. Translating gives CASSEPGLANEQFF.

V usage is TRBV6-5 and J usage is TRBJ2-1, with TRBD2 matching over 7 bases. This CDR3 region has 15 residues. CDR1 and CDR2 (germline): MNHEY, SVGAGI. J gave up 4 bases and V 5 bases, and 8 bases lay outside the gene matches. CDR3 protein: CASSPSRGFYNEQFF. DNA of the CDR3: TGTGCCAGCAGTCCGTCGCGGGGGTTTTACAATGAGCAGTTCTTC.

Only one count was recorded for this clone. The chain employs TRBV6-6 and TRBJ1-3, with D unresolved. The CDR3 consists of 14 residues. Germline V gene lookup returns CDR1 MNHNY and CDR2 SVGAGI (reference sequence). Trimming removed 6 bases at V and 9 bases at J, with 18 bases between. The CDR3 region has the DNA TGTGCCAGCAGGGGCCGCGGGGAACTGCGCACCATATATTTT. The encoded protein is CASRGRGELRTIYF.

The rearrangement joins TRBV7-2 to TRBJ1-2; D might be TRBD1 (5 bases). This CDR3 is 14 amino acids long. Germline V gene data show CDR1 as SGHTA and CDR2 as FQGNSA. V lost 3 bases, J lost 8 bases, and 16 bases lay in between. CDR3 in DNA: TGTGCCAGCAGCTTCTCGGGTGCAGGGAAAGGCTACACCTTC. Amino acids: CASSFSGAGKGYTF.

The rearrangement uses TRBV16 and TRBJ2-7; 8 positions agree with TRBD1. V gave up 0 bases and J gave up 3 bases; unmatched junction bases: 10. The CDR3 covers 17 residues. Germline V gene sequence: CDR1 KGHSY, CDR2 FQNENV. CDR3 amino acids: CASSQSLGTGESYEQYF. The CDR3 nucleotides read TGTGCCAGCAGCCAATCGTTGGGGACAGGAGAAAGCTACGAGCAGTACTTC.

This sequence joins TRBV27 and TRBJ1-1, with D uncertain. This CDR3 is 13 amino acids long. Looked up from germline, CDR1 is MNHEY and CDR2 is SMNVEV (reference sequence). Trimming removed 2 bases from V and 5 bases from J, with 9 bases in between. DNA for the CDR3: TGTGCCAGCAGTTTAACGGGGTTGACTGAAGCTTTCTTT. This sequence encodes CASSLTGLTEAFF.

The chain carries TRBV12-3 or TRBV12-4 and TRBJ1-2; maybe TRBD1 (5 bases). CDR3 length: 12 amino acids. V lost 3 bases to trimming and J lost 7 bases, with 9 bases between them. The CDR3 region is CASSFSGGGYTF. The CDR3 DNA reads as TGTGCCAGCAGTTTTTCCGGGGGTGGCTACACCTTC.

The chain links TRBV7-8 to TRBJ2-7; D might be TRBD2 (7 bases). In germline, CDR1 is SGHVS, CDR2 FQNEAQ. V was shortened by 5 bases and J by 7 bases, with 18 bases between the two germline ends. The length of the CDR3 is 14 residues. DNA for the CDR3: TGTGCCAGCAGCCCAGTCTGGGGGGGGCGGGAGCAGTACTTC. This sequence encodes CASSPVWGGREQYF.

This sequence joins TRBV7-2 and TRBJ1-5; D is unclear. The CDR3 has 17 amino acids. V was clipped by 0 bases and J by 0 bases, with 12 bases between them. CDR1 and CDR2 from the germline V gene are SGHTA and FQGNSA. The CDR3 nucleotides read TGTGCCAGCAGCTTAGCGGGCAGTAGATATAGCAATCAGCCCCAGCATTTT. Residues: CASSLAGSRYSNQPQHF. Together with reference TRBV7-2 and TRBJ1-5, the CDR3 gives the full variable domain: GAGVSQSPSNKVTEKGKDVELRCDPISGHTALYWYRQSLGQGLEFLIYFQGNSAPDKSGLPSDRFSAERTGGSVSTLTIQRTQQEDSAVYLCASSLAGSRYSNQPQHFGDGTRLSIL.

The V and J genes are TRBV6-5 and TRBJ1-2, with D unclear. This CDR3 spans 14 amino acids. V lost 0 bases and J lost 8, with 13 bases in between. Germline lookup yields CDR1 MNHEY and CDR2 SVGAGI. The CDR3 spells CASSYSGGVWGYTF. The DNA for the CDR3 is TGTGCCAGCAGTTACTCCGGCGGGGTGTGGGGCTACACCTTC.

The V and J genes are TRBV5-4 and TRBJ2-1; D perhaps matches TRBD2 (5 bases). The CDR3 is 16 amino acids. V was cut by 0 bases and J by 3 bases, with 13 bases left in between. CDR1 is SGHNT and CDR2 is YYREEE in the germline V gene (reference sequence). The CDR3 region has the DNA TGTGCCAGCAGCTTGGAGACTGGACTTCGCTACAATGAGCAGTTCTTC. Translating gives CASSLETGLRYNEQFF.

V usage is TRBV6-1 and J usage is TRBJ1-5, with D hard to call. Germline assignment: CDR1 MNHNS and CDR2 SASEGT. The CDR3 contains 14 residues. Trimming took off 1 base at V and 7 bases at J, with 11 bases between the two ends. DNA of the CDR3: TGTGCCAGCAGTGAAGTGGGAGGAGGACAGCCCCAGCATTTT. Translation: CASSEVGGGQPQHF.